This TCR beta chain comes out of a study of PD-1 blockade in classical Hodgkin lymphoma. Findings and caveats of the study: Complete responders matched newly diagnosed patients in baseline diversity.

TCRdb's table, derived via immunoSEQ multiplex PCR, lists solely in-frame clones and lacks some. The sample consists of about 46,000 clones, around three quarters of them appearing once. Relapses following autologous stem cell transplantation were seen in all patients, with brentuximab vedotin exposure varying. With regard to this clone: Its antigen is unknown.

Trimming took off 5 bases at V and 2 bases at J, with 20 bases between the two ends. Germline V lookup: CDR1 SGHKS, CDR2 YYEKEE (reference sequence). The CDR3 contains 17 residues. The TCR comes from a human donor with classical Hodgkin lymphoma. The sample was peripheral blood mononuclear cells (PBMCs), taken before the second cycle of nivolumab. This chain uses TRBV5-5 with TRBJ1-3; a possible D gene is TRBD1 (5 bases). CDR3 sequence reads: CASSLRDAGAAGNTIYF. The DNA for the CDR3 is TGTGCCAGCAGTCTCCGGGACGCTGGGGCAGCTGGAAACACCATATATTTT.